The sequence of this TCR beta chain was determined in a study of blood T cell repertoires in COVID-19. Overall study: The origin of the acute and convalescent COVID-19 samples was the United States, Italy and Spain. T cells, B-cell-depleted T cells, or PBMCs supplied cDNA or gDNA.

Original analysis: Amplification of reference gene primers was used by the study to estimate nucleated cell counts. TCRdb keeps only in-frame clones here, not all; method: immunoSEQ multiplex PCR. The V and J calls and clone size were taken over from that table, and D and trimming were inferred from the DNA. The data hold about 410,000 clones, with about nine tenths observed a single time. Seattle patients were enrolled while actively infected and followed longitudinally. Germline assignment: CDR1 SGHRS and CDR2 YFSETQ. Trimming pared 0 bases from V and 2 bases from J, leaving 12 bases between. The CDR3 length is 16 residues.

Sequenced sample: peripheral blood. This chain connects TRBV5-1 to TRBJ2-1; maybe TRBD1 (6 bases). The receptor was derived from a woman aged 40 to 50 with COVID-19, enrolled during active disease. The DNA for the CDR3 is TGCGCCAGCAGCTTGGCCATGGGGGCGACCTACAATGAGCAGTTCTTC. This sequence encodes CASSLAMGATYNEQFF. Supplemented by reference TRBV5-1 and TRBJ2-1, the full variable domain reads KAGVTQTPRYLIKTRGQQVTLSCSPISGHRSVSWYQQTPGQGLQFLFEYFSETQRNKGNFPGRFSGRQFSNSRSEMNVSTLELGDSALYLCASSLAMGATYNEQFFGPGTRLTVL.